This T cell receptor beta chain was found in a study of T cell responses to AZD1222 COVID-19 vaccine. Study observations and caveats: Sampled repertoires all dated from after the peak T cell response.

A remark on this clone: Its antigen is currently unknown.

Generated by immunoSEQ multiplex PCR, the TCRdb table keeps only in-frame clones and is missing some. There are roughly 160,000 clones in the sample; almost 90% occur only once, and over 4.5% lies in the top ten. Looked up from germline, CDR1 is SGHDT and CDR2 is YYEEEE. V lost 0 bases and J 3 bases, leaving 7 bases between the germline ends. The CDR3 contains 14 residues. The gene calls are TRBV5-6 and TRBJ1-5; D remains unclear. The receptor was derived from an adult in good health. Source: peripheral blood, taken on day 0 of AZD1222 vaccination. The CDR3 DNA is TGTGCCAGCAGCTTGGGGCAGATCAATCAGCCCCAGCATTTT. This sequence encodes CASSLGQINQPQHF. Supplemented by reference TRBV5-6 and TRBJ1-5, the full variable domain reads DAGVTQSPTHLIKTRGQQVTLRCSPKSGHDTVSWYQQALGQGPQFIFQYYEEEERQRGNFPDRFSGHQFPNYSSELNVNALLLGDSALYLCASSLGQINQPQHFGDGTRLSIL.